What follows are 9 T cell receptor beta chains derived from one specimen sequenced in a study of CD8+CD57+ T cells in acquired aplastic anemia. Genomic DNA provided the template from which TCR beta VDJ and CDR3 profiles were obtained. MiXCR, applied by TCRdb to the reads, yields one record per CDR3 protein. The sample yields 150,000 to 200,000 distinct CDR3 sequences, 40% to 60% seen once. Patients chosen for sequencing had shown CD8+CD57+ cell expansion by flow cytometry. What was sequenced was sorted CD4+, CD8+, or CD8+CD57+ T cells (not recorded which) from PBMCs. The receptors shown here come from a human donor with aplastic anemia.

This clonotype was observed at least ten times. This CDR3 is CASSLRAGGVDEQYF. DNA for the CDR3: TGTGCCAGCAGCTTAAGGGCCGGCGGAGTCGACGAGCAGTACTTC. The chain combines TRBV7-3 with TRBJ2-7; D not resolved. Per germline, CDR1 SGHTA and CDR2 FQGTGA. The CDR3 spans 15 residues. The ends were cut back, 1 base at V and 5 bases at J, with 15 bases in the middle.

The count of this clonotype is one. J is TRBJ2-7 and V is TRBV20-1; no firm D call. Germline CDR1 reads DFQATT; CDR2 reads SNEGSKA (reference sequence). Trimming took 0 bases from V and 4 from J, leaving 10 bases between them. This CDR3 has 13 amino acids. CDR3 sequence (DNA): TGCAGTGCTAGAGACGCGACTTCATACGAGCAGTACTTC. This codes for CSARDATSYEQYF.

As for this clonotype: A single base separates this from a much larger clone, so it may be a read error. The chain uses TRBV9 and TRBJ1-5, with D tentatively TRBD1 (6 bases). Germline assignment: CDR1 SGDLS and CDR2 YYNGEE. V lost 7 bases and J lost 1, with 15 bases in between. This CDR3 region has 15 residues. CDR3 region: CASGGQGGSNQPQHF. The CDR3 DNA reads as TGTGCCAGCGGCGGACAAGGGGGGAGCAATCAGCCCCAGCATTTT.

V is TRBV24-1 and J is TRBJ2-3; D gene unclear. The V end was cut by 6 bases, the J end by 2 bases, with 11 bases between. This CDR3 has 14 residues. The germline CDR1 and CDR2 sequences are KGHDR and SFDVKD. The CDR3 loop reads CATSSTTFTDTQYF. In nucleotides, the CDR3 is TGTGCCACCAGTAGTACAACCTTCACAGATACGCAGTATTTT.

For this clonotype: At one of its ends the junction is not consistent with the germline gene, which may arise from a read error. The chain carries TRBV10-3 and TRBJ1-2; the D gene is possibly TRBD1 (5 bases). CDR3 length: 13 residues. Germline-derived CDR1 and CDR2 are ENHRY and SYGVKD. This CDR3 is CALREGPNYGYTF. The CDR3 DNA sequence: TGTGCCCTCAGGGAAGGGCCTAACTATGGCTACACCTTC.

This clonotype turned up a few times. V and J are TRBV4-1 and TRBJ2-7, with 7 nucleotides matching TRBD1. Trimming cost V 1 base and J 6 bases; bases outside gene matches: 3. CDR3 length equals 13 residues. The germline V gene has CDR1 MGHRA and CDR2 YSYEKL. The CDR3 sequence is CASSQGGGGEQYF. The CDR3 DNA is TGCGCCAGCAGCCAAGGAGGGGGCGGCGAGCAGTACTTC.

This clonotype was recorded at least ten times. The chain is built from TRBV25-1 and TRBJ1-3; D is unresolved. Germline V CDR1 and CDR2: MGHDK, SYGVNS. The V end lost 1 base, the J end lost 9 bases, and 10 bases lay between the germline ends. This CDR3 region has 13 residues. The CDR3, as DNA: TGTGCCAGCAGTGAATTAGGTCGGAGCACCATATATTTT. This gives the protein CASSELGRSTIYF.

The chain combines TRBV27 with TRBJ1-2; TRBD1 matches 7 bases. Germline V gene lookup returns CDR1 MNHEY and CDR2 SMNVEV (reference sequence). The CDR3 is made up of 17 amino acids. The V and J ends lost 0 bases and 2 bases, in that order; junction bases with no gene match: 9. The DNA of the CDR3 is TGTGCCAGCAGTTTATCGATCCTAGACAGGGAAAACTATGGCTACACCTTC. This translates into CASSLSILDRENYGYTF.

The CDR3 sequence is CAWTSQEGWSTEKLFF. CDR3 nucleotide sequence: TGTGCCTGGACCAGTCAGGAGGGGTGGTCGACTGAAAAACTGTTTTTT. J is TRBJ1-4 and V is TRBV30; TRBD1 is a possible D gene (5 bases). Trimming pared 4 bases from V and 7 bases from J, leaving 22 bases between. The length of the CDR3 is 16 residues. Germline V CDR1 and CDR2: GTSNPN, SVGIG (reference sequence).